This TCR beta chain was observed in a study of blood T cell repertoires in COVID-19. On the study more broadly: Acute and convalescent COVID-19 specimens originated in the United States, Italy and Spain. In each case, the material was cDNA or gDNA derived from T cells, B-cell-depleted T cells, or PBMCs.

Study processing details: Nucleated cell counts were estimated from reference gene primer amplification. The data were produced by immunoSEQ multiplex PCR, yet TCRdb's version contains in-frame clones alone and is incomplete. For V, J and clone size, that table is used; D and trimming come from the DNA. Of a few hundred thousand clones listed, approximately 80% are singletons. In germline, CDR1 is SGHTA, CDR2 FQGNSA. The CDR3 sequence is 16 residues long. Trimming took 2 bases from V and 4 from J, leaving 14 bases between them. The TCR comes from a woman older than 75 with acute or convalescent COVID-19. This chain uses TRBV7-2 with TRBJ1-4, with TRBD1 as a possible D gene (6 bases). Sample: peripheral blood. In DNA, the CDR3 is TGTGCCAGCAGCTTATGGGGGGGCCGACTTAATGAAAAACTGTTTTTT. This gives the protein CASSLWGGRLNEKLFF.